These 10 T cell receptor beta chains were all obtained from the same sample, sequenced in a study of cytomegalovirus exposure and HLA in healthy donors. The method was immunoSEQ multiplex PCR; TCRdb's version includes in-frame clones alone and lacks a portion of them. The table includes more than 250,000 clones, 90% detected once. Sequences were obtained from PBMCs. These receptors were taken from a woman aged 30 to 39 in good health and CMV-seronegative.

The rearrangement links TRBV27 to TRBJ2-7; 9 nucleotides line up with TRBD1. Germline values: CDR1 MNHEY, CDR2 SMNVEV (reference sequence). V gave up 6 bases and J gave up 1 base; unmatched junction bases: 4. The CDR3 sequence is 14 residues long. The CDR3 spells CASRDRGGSYEQYF. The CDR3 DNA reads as TGTGCCAGCAGGGACAGGGGAGGGTCCTACGAGCAGTACTTC.

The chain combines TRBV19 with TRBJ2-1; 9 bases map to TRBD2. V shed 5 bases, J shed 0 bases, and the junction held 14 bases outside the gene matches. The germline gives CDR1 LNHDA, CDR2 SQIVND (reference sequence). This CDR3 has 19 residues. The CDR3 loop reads CASSATGTSTWSSYNEQFF. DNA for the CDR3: TGTGCCAGTAGTGCCACCGGGACTAGCACTTGGAGCTCCTACAATGAGCAGTTCTTC.

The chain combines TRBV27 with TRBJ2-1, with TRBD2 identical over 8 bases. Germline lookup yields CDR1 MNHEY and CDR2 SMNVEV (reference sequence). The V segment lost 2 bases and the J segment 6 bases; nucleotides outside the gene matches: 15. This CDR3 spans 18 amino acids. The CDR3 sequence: CASSLGGGGAGVGNEQFF. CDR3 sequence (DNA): TGTGCCAGCAGTTTAGGGGGAGGGGGAGCGGGAGTGGGCAATGAGCAGTTCTTC.

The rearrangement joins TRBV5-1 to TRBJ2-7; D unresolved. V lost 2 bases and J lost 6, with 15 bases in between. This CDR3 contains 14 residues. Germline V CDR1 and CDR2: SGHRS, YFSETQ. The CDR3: CASSLGQALGEQYF. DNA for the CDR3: TGCGCCAGCAGCTTAGGCCAGGCTCTAGGCGAGCAGTACTTC. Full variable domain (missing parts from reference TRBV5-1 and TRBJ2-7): KAGVTQTPRYLIKTRGQQVTLSCSPISGHRSVSWYQQTPGQGLQFLFEYFSETQRNKGNFPGRFSGRQFSNSRSEMNVSTLELGDSALYLCASSLGQALGEQYFGPGTRLTVT.

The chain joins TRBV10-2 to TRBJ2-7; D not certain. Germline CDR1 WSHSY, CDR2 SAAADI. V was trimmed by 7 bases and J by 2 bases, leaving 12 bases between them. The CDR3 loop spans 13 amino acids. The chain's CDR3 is CASTGALPYEQYF. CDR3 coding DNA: TGCGCCAGCACCGGAGCATTACCCTACGAGCAGTACTTC.

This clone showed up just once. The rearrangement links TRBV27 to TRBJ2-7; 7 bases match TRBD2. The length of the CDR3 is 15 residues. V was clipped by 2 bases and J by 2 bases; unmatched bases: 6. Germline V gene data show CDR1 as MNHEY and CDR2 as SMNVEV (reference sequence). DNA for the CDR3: TGTGCCAGCAGTTTACGTCTAGCGGCAACCTACGAGCAGTACTTC. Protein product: CASSLRLAATYEQYF.

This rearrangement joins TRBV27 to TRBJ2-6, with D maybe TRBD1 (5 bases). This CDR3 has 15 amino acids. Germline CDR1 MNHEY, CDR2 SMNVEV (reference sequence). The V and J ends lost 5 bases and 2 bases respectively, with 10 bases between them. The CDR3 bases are TGTGCCAGCAGTACCAGGGTGGCTGGGGCCAACGTCCTGACTTTC. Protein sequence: CASSTRVAGANVLTF. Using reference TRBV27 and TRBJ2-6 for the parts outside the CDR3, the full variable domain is EAQVTQNPRYLITVTGKKLTVTCSQNMNHEYMSWYRQDPGLGLRQIYYSMNVEVTDKGDVPEGYKVSRKEKRNFPLILESPSPNQTSLYFCASSTRVAGANVLTFGAGSRLTVL.

The DNA for the CDR3 is TGTGCCAGCAGCGTAGCATGTATCGGCAGGGCGCGCCATGGCTACACCTTC. Translated: CASSVACIGRARHGYTF. The chain has TRBV9 and TRBJ1-2, with TRBD1 as a possible D gene (5 bases). This CDR3 is 17 amino acids long. Germline V CDR1 and CDR2: SGDLS, YYNGEE. Trimming removed 0 bases at V and 6 bases at J, with 21 bases between.

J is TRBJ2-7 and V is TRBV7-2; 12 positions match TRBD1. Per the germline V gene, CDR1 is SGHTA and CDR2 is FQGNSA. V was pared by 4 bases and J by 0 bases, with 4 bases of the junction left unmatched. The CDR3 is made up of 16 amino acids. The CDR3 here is CASSSPGQGASYEQYF. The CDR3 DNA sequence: TGTGCCAGCAGCTCTCCGGGACAGGGGGCCTCCTACGAGCAGTACTTC.

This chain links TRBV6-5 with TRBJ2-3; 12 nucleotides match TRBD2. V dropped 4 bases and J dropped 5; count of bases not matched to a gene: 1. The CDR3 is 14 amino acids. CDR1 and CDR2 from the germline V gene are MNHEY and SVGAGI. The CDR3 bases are TGTGCCAGCAGTTTGACTAGCGGGAGAGATACGCAGTATTTT. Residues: CASSLTSGRDTQYF.